These 15 T cell receptor beta chains were sequenced from one sample in a study of T-cell reconstitution after alpha-beta-depleted transplantation in children. Preparation of the TCRbeta library was carried out with unique molecular identifiers. TCRdb redid the calling of the PCR reads with MiXCR, one entry per CDR3 protein. The table lists hundreds of thousands of distinct CDR3 sequences, around 14% of them singletons. The sample was PBMCs, taken before TCRalphabeta/CD19-depleted stem cell transplant. These TCRs come from a girl aged 2-10 years with congenital amegakaryocytic thrombocytopenia, due to receive a stem cell transplant.

A few counts support this clonotype. The CDR3 sequence: CASSKIAGETTDTQYF. The CDR3 DNA sequence: TGTGCCAGCAGTAAGATAGCGGGAGAGACCACAGATACGCAGTATTTT. The chain recombines TRBV6-1 with TRBJ2-3, with 9 bases identical to TRBD2. The CDR3 spans 16 residues. Germline values: CDR1 MNHNS, CDR2 SASEGT. Trimming took 5 bases from V and 2 from J; bases not matched to a gene: 8.

As for this clonotype: A much larger clone is a single base away; this may be a read error. The chain has TRBV7-9 and TRBJ1-2; D remains ambiguous. CDR1 SEHNR and CDR2 FQNEAQ come from the germline V gene (reference sequence). V lost 5 bases and J lost 12, with 25 bases in between. The CDR3 contains 15 residues. The CDR3 DNA reads as TGTGCCAGCAGCCCCCTGAGGAGGGCCGTCGGCGGCGACACCTTC. It translates to CASSPLRRAVGGDTF.

This clonotype has a count of ten or more. The rearrangement joins TRBV28 to TRBJ2-5; D is perhaps TRBD1 (6 bases). The CDR3 is 14 residues long. The germline CDR1 and CDR2 sequences are MDHEN and SYDVKM. The V end lost 2 bases, the J end lost 6 bases, and 13 bases lay between the germline ends. This CDR3 is CASSLGGAIKTQYF. The CDR3 DNA sequence: TGTGCCAGCAGTTTAGGGGGCGCGATTAAGACCCAGTACTTC.

The rearrangement uses TRBV10-3 and TRBJ2-7; a weak D match, TRBD1 (6 bases). V lost 0 bases and J 7 bases, leaving 16 bases between the germline ends. This CDR3 comprises 15 residues. Germline CDR1 reads ENHRY; CDR2 reads SYGVKD. The CDR3 DNA is TGTGCCATCAGTGAGTCAAGTCAGGGGATATGGGAGCAGTACTTC. This translates into CAISESSQGIWEQYF.

This clonotype occurred a few times. This rearrangement joins TRBV20-1 to TRBJ2-7, with TRBD1 identical over 9 bases. This CDR3 is 14 amino acids long. CDR1 DFQATT and CDR2 SNEGSKA come from the germline V gene (reference sequence). Trimming removed 1 base from V and 2 bases from J; junction bases left unmatched: 3. CDR3 sequence reads: CSARGQGGAYEQYF. The CDR3 nucleotides are TGCAGTGCTAGAGGACAGGGGGGGGCCTACGAGCAGTACTTC.

This clonotype was picked up a small number of times. The chain links TRBV2 to TRBJ2-2; tentative D call: TRBD2 (6 bases). V shed 8 bases and J shed 6 bases, with 7 bases lying between them. CDR1 is SNHLY and CDR2 is FYNNEI in the germline V gene. This CDR3 contains 11 residues. The CDR3 DNA follows: TGTGCCAGCGGGGAGGCCGGGGAGCTGTTTTTT. Its protein is CASGEAGELFF.

Only one count was recorded for this clonotype. The V call is TRBV21-1, the J call TRBJ1-5; TRBD1, the D gene given by the table, was not confirmed from the DNA. TRBV21-1 is marked as a pseudogene. The CDR3 is 15 amino acids. The CDR3 is CASSTRTGEDQPQHF. The CDR3 bases are TGTGCCAGCAGCACAAGGACAGGGGAGGACCAGCCCCAGCATTTT.

CDR3 sequence: CASSRDHTGANVLTF. CDR3 nucleotides: TGTGCCAGCAGCCGAGACCATACTGGGGCCAACGTCCTGACTTTC. The genes are TRBV3-1 and TRBJ2-6, with unresolved D. The CDR3 consists of 15 residues. Germline loops: CDR1 LGHDT, CDR2 YNNKEL (reference sequence). V lost 4 bases and J lost 2, with 9 bases in between.

A single count supports this clonotype. This may come from a read error, since a much larger clone is one base off. This rearrangement joins TRBV20-1 to TRBJ2-7, with 7 bases identical to TRBD2. The germline CDR1 and CDR2 sequences are DFQATT and SNEGSKA (reference sequence). This CDR3 comprises 15 residues. V lost 0 bases, J lost 2 bases, and 7 bases stayed unmatched. The CDR3 sequence: CSARDMASGPYEQYF. CDR3 coding DNA: TGCAGTGCTAGAGATATGGCTAGCGGCCCCTACGAGCAGTACTTC.

This clonotype has at least ten counts. V gene TRBV12-3 or TRBV12-4 combines with J gene TRBJ2-1, with D unclear. Trimming took off 2 bases at V and 9 bases at J, with 14 bases between the two ends. The CDR3 loop spans 14 amino acids. The CDR3: CASSLLEFSSEQFF. In nucleotides, the CDR3 is TGTGCCAGCAGTTTACTAGAATTCAGTAGTGAGCAGTTCTTC.

At least ten counts were recorded for this clonotype. The chain links TRBV5-1 to TRBJ2-7, with 8 bases matching TRBD1. Germline V gives CDR1 SGHRS, CDR2 YFSETQ. There are 15 residues in the CDR3. V gave up 4 bases and J gave up 4 bases; unmatched junction bases: 10. The CDR3 nucleotides are TGCGCCAGCAGCCCAGGGACAGGCATTATGTACGAGCAGTACTTC. This translates into CASSPGTGIMYEQYF.

A few counts support this clonotype. The rearrangement links TRBV29-1 to TRBJ2-7; D is unresolved. Trimming left V 4 bases short and J 0 bases short, with 7 bases between. CDR1 and CDR2 from the germline V gene are SQVTM and ANQGSEA. This CDR3 has 12 residues. The CDR3 DNA follows: TGCAGCGTTGTACAGACCTCCTACGAGCAGTACTTC. It encodes CSVVQTSYEQYF.

In its sample, this clonotype was seen a few times. V gene TRBV3-1 combines with J gene TRBJ2-7; D gene uncertain. Germline lookup yields CDR1 LGHDT and CDR2 YNNKEL (reference sequence). The CDR3 is made up of 14 amino acids. V dropped 3 bases and J dropped 2 bases, with 11 bases sitting between them. CDR3 amino acids: CASSHAIGTYEQYF. CDR3 coding DNA: TGTGCCAGCAGCCACGCCATAGGGACCTACGAGCAGTACTTC.

This clonotype was seen only a few times. The CDR3 DNA reads TGCAGTGCATACGGACTAGTGTCACTGAGCAATGAGCAGTTCTTC. Its protein product is CSAYGLVSLSNEQFF. V is TRBV20-1 and J is TRBJ2-1; 7 positions agree with TRBD2. J was trimmed by 6 bases and V by 6 bases; bases with no gene match: 14. Germline CDR1 is DFQATT and CDR2 is SNEGSKA (reference sequence). The CDR3 covers 15 residues.

This clonotype was observed a handful of times. V usage is TRBV12-3 or TRBV12-4 and J usage is TRBJ2-6; perhaps TRBD1 as D (5 bases). The CDR3 consists of 17 residues. Trimming pared 6 bases from V and 0 bases from J, leaving 15 bases between. DNA of the CDR3: TGTGCCAGCAGGTATGACAGATACTCCTCTGGGGCCAACGTCCTGACTTTC. Protein: CASRYDRYSSGANVLTF.